Each of the 11 T cell receptor beta chains below was sequenced from the same sample in a study of regulatory T cells in long-lasting Graves disease. The time point denotes: persistent/refractory GD, antithyroid drugs over 5 years with positive TRAb. Construction of the TCR library relied on RNA isolated from PBMCs. HTBI primers from iRepertoire and Arm-PCR of CDR3 regions yielded the TCR beta libraries. TCRdb reprocessed the multiplex PCR reads via MiXCR and lists one record per CDR3 protein. The sample holds about 470,000 distinct CDR3 sequences, roughly 20% seen once. Specimen: peripheral blood mononuclear cells (PBMCs), collected when the disease was refractory, from a patient treated with antithyroid drugs. The receptors derive from a female donor with Graves disease.

The chain recombines TRBV6-1 with TRBJ2-7; D ambiguous. The CDR3 loop spans 14 amino acids. Germline-derived CDR1 and CDR2 are MNHNS and SASEGT. Trimming removed 5 bases at V and 0 bases at J, with 11 bases between. For the CDR3, the DNA is TGTGCCAGCAGTCCCCGGGCCCTCTCCTACGAGCAGTACTTC. It encodes CASSPRALSYEQYF.

The sample holds many counts of this clonotype. One end of the junction does not line up with germline, which may come from a read error. The chain links TRBV7-3 to TRBJ1-2; D remains ambiguous. The CDR3 is 13 residues long. Germline V gene sequence: CDR1 SGHTA, CDR2 FQGTGA. The CDR3 sequence: CASSLGRSSPPIF. For the CDR3, the DNA is TGTGCCAGCAGCTTAGGGAGGTCCAGCCCGCCGATTTTC.

This clonotype was seen more than once but under ten times. V usage is TRBV6-1 and J usage is TRBJ2-7; possible D gene TRBD2, 7 bases. This CDR3 region has 14 residues. The germline gives CDR1 MNHNS, CDR2 SASEGT. Trimming stripped 7 bases from V and 9 bases from J, with 22 bases between. DNA for the CDR3: TGTGCCAGCAACCGAAGAGCGGGGAGCAGGGGGCAGTACTTC. It specifies CASNRRAGSRGQYF.

The chain is built from TRBV3-1 and TRBJ2-7; 11 nucleotides match TRBD2. Germline CDR1 and CDR2: LGHDT and YNNKEL (reference sequence). Losses at the gene ends were 0 bases for V and 5 bases for J; bases not matched to a gene: 3. CDR3 length equals 15 residues. CDR3 sequence: CASSQDLAGGNEQYF. Here the CDR3 DNA reads TGTGCCAGCAGCCAAGATTTAGCGGGAGGGAACGAGCAGTACTTC.

This clonotype was seen at least ten times. The chain combines TRBV7-2 with TRBJ2-5; 7 bases match TRBD2. There are 15 residues in the CDR3. Germline CDR1 SGHTA, CDR2 FQGNSA. V lost 4 bases to trimming and J lost 5 bases; unmatched junction nucleotides: 10. For the CDR3, the DNA is TGTGCCAGCAGCTCTGGGGGGGGGGAAGGGGAGACCCAGTACTTC. This translates into CASSSGGGEGETQYF.

Of note for this clonotype: One end of the junction fails to match germline, which may point to a read error. This chain connects TRBV20-1 to TRBJ1-2; possibly TRBD1 for D (5 bases). The CDR3 sequence is 9 residues long. Germline lookup yields CDR1 DFQATT and CDR2 SNEGSKA (reference sequence). The CDR3 sequence is CVGAGGYTF. In DNA, the CDR3 is TGTGTAGGGGCAGGGGGCTACACCTTC.

This clonotype was counted a few times. V usage is TRBV20-1 and J usage is TRBJ2-4, with unresolved D. V lost 0 bases and J lost 0, with 9 bases in between. Germline V gene data show CDR1 as DFQATT and CDR2 as SNEGSKA (reference sequence). The CDR3 runs 15 residues. In nucleotides, the CDR3 is TGCAGTGCTAGAGATAGCTCCTTAGCCAAAAACATTCAGTACTTC. Residues: CSARDSSLAKNIQYF.

This clonotype was seen ten or more times. The chain couples TRBV20-1 to TRBJ2-7, with D tentatively TRBD2 (6 bases). V was shortened by 0 bases and J by 6 bases, with 15 bases between the two germline ends. Germline values: CDR1 DFQATT, CDR2 SNEGSKA (reference sequence). The length of the CDR3 is 14 residues. For the CDR3, the DNA is TGCAGTGCTAGAGATTGGGGAGGACCTGCCGAGCAGTACTTC. It encodes CSARDWGGPAEQYF.

In its sample, this clonotype was seen many times. The junction differs from germline at one of its ends, possibly a read error. The chain uses TRBV13 and TRBJ1-1, with 7 bases that match TRBD1. Germline assignment: CDR1 PRHDT and CDR2 FYEKMQ (reference sequence). The CDR3 is 15 residues long. CDR3 DNA sequence: TGTGCCAGCAGCGCGAGACAGGGAGGGAACGCTGAAGCTTTCTTT. Translation gives CASSARQGGNAEAFF.

CDR3 protein: CASSSRPNYEQYF. The CDR3 region has the DNA TGTGCCAGTAGTTCCCGACCTAACTACGAGCAGTACTTC. V and J are TRBV19 and TRBJ2-7; no firm D call. The V end lost 5 bases, the J end lost 3 bases, and 11 bases lay between the germline ends. The CDR3 has 13 residues. Looked up from germline, CDR1 is LNHDA and CDR2 is SQIVND (reference sequence).

The chain joins TRBV20-1 to TRBJ2-1; possible D gene TRBD2, 5 bases. This CDR3 spans 12 amino acids. Trimming shortened V by 5 bases and J by 8 bases, and 13 bases separated the two germline ends. Per germline, CDR1 DFQATT and CDR2 SNEGSKA (reference sequence). The CDR3 protein is CSASVRADEQFF. CDR3 in DNA: TGCAGTGCTTCTGTGAGGGCGGATGAGCAGTTCTTC.